This TCR beta chain is from a study of molecular identifiers for immune sequencing clone quantification. Study outcomes and limitations: Jurkat TCR RNA from one cell was spiked into about a million naive cells, and it was reportedly detectable there.

In the sort, naive CD8 T cells were defined as CD8+CD4-CCR7+CD45RA+. Previously published methods and listed TCR primers were used for the bulk TCR libraries. Each CDR3 protein gets one entry after TCRdb re-called the PCR reads with MiXCR. The sample contains nearly 650,000 distinct CDR3 sequences, about 25% of which appear only once. Turning to this clonotype: Its antigen is not identified. An end of the junction does not agree with germline; a read error may underlie this.

This clonotype was sampled from a human donor in good health. Some libraries in this study had Jurkat cell RNA spiked in. Sequenced: naive CD8+ T cells from blood, with Jurkat cell RNA spiked in. Subset reported: FACS-sorted CD8+CD4-CCR7+CD45RA+ naive T cells.

CDR3 region: CTSSSWRGEKLFF. CDR3 coding DNA: TGTACCAGCAGTTCCTGGAGGGGTGAAAAACTGTTTTTT. The rearrangement links TRBV6-2 or TRBV6-3 to TRBJ1-4; TRBD1 might be the D (5 bases). From germline, CDR1 is MNHEY and CDR2 SVGEGT. The CDR3 is 13 amino acids.